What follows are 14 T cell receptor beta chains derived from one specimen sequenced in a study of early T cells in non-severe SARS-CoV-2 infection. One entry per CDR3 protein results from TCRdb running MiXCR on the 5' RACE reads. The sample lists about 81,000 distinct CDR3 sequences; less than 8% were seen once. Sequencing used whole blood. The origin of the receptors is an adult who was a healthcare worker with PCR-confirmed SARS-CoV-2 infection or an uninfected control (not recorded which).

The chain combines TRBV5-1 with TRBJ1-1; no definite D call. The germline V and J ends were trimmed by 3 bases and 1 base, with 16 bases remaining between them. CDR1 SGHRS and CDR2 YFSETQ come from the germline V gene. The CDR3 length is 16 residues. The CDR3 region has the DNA TGCGCCAGCAGCTCGGTCCCTGGCACACAGAACACTGAAGCTTTCTTT. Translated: CASSSVPGTQNTEAFF. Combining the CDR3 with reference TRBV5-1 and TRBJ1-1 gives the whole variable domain KAGVTQTPRYLIKTRGQQVTLSCSPISGHRSVSWYQQTPGQGLQFLFEYFSETQRNKGNFPGRFSGRQFSNSRSEMNVSTLELGDSALYLCASSSVPGTQNTEAFFGQGTRLTVV.

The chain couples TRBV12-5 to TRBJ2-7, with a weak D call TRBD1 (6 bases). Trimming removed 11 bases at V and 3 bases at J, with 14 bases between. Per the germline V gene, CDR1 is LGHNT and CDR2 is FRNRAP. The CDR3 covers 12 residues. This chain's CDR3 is CASQGFFYEQYF. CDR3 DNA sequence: TGTGCTTCGCAGGGGTTCTTCTACGAGCAGTACTTC.

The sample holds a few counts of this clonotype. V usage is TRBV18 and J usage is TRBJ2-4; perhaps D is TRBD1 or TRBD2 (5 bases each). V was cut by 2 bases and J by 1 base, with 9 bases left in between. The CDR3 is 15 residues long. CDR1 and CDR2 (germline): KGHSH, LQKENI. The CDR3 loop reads CASSPGTTAKNIQYF. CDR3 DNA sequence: TGTGCCAGCTCACCAGGGACGACGGCCAAAAACATTCAGTACTTC.

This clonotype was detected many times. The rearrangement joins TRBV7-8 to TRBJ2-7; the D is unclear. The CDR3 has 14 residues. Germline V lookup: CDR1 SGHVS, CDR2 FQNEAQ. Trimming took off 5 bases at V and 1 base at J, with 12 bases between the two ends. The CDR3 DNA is TGTGCCAGCAGCCCAGGTTGGGGTTCCTACGAGCAGTACTTC. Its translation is CASSPGWGSYEQYF.

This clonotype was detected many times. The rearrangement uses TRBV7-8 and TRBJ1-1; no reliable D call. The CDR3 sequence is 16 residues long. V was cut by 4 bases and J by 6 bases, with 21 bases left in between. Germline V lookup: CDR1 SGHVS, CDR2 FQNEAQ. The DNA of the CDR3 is TGTGCCAGCAGCTCCCCGCGAGGCATCAATAACGCTGAAGCTTTCTTT. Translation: CASSSPRGINNAEAFF.

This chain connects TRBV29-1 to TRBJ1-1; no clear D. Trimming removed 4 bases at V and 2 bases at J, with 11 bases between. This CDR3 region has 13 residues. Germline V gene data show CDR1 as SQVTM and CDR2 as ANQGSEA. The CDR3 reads CSVAKGLNTEAFF. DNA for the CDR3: TGCAGCGTTGCTAAGGGTCTCAACACTGAAGCTTTCTTT.

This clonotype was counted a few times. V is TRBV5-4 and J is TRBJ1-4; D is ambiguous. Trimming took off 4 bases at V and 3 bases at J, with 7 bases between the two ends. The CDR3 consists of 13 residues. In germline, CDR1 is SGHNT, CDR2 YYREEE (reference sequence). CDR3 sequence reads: CASSPRPNEKLFF. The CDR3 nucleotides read TGTGCCAGCAGCCCTCGACCTAATGAAAAACTGTTTTTT.

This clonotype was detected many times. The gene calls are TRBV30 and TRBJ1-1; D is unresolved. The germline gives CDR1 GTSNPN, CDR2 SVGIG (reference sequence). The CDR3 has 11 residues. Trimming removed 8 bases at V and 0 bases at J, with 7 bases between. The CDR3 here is CARALNTEAFF. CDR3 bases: TGTGCCCGGGCCCTGAACACTGAAGCTTTCTTT.

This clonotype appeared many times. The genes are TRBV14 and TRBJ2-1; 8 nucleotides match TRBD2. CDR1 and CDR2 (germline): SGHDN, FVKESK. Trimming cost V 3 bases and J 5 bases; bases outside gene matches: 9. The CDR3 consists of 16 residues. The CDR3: CASSQRSSGINNEQFF. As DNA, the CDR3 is TGTGCCAGCAGCCAGAGAAGTAGCGGGATTAACAATGAGCAGTTCTTC.

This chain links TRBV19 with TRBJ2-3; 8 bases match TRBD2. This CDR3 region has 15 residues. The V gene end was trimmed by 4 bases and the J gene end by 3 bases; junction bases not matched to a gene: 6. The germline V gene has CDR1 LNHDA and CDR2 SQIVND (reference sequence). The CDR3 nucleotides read TGTGCCAGTAGTAGGGGACTAGAGGTAACAGATACGCAGTATTTT. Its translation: CASSRGLEVTDTQYF.

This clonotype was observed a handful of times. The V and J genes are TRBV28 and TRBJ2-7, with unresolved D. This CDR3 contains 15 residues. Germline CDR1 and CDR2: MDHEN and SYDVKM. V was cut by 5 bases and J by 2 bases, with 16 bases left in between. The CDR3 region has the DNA TGTGCCAGCAGTCGGGCAGACCGGCCGCCCTACGAGCAGTACTTC. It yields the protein CASSRADRPPYEQYF.

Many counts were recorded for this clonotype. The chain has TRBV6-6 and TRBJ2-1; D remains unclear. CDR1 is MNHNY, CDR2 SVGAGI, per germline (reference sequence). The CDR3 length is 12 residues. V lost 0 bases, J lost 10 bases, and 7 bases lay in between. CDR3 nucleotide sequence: TGTGCCAGCAGTTACTCCGGAGTAGAGCAGTTCTTC. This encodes CASSYSGVEQFF.

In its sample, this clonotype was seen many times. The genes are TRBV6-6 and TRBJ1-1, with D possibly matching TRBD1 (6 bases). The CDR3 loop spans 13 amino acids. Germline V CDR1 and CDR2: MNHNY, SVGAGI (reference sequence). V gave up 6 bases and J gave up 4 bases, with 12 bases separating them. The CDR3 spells CASRQGYSTEAFF. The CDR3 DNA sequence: TGTGCCAGCAGACAGGGATACAGCACTGAAGCTTTCTTT.

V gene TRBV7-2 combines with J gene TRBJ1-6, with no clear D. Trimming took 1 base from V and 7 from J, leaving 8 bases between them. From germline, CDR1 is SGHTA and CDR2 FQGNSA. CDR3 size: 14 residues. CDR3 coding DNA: TGTGCCAGCAGCTTAGTATTCAGCAATTCACCCCTCCACTTT. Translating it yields CASSLVFSNSPLHF. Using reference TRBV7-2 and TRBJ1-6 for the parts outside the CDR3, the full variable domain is GAGVSQSPSNKVTEKGKDVELRCDPISGHTALYWYRQSLGQGLEFLIYFQGNSAPDKSGLPSDRFSAERTGGSVSTLTIQRTQQEDSAVYLCASSLVFSNSPLHFGNGTRLTVT.